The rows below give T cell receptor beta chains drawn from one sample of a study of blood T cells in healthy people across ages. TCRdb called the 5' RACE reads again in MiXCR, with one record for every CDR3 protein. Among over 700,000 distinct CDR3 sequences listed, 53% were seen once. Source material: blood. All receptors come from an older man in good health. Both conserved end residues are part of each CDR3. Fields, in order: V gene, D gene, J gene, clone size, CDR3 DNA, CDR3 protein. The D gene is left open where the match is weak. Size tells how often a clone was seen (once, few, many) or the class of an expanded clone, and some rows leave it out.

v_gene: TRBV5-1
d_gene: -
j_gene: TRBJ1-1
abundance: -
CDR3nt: TGCGCCAGCAGCTGGGGAGGGGTGGTCGACACTGAAGCTTTCTTT
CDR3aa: CASSWGGVVDTEAFF

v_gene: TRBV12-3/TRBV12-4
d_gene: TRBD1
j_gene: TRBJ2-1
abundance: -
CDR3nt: TGTGCCAGCAGACCCGGGACAGGGAATGAGCAGTTCTTC
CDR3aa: CASRPGTGNEQFF

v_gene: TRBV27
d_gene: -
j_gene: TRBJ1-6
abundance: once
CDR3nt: TGTGCCAGCAGACAAGGGCCGGGACCGAGTAATTCACCCCTCCACTTT
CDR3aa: CASRQGPGPSNSPLHF

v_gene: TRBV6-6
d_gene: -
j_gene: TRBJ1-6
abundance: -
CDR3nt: TGTGCCAGCAGTTACCTTAATAATTCACCCCTCCACTTT
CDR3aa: CASSYLNNSPLHF

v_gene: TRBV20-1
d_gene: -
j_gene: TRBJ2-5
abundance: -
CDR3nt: TGCAGTGCTAGGGGGCAGGGAGCAAGAAAGACCCAGTACTTC
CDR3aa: CSARGQGARKTQYF

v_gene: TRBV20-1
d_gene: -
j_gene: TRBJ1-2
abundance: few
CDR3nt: TGCAGTGCTTCACCCCTTAATGGCTACACCTTC
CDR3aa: CSASPLNGYTF

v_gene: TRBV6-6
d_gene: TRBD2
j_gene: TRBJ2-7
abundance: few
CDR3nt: TGTGCCAGCACCCGAGCGGGAGGCCTCTCCTACGAGCAGTACTTC
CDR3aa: CASTRAGGLSYEQYF

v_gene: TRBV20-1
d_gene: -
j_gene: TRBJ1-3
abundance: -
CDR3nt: TGCAGTGCTTACTTATCTGGAAACACCATATATTTT
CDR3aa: CSAYLSGNTIYF

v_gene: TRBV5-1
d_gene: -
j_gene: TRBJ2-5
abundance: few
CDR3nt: TGCGCCAGCAGCTTAGTAAGAGCACAGGGAGGCGGAGAGACCCAGTACTTC
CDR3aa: CASSLVRAQGGGETQYF

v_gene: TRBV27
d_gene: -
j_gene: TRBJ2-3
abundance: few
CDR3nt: TGTGCCAGCAGAGGGTGGGAGCAGGCAGATACGCAGTATTTT
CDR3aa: CASRGWEQADTQYF

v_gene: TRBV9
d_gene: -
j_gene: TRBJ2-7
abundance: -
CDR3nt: TGTGCCAGCAGCCCTAAGTCTGAAGTAACCACCTACGAGCAGTACTTC
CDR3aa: CASSPKSEVTTYEQYF

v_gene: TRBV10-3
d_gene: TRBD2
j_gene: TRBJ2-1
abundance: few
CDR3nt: TGTGCCATCAGGGCCGGGACTAGCACCAATGAGCAGTTCTTC
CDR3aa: CAIRAGTSTNEQFF

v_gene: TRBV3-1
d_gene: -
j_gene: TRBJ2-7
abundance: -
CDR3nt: TGTGCCAGCACCGCGGGACAGTGGCGCGAGCAGTACTTC
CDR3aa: CASTAGQWREQYF

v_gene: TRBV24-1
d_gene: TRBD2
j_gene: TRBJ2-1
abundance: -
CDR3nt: TGTGCCACCAGACCCTCTAGCGGCAATGAGCAGTTCTTC
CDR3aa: CATRPSSGNEQFF

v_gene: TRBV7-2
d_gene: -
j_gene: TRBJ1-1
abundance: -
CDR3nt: TGTGCCAGCAGCTCAAGCGGGGTTGGCACTGAAGCTTTCTTT
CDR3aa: CASSSSGVGTEAFF

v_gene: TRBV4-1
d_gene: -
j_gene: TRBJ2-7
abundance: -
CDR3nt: TGCGCCAGCAGCCCCCCCCGGAAGAGCGTCGCCTACGAGCAGTACTTC
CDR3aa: CASSPPRKSVAYEQYF

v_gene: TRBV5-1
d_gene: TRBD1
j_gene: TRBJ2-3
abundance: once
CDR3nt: TGCGCCAGCAGCTTGGCCGGGACAGGGGGTGCAGATACGCAGTATTTT
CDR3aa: CASSLAGTGGADTQYF

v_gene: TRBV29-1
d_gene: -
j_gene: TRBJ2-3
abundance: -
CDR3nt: TGCAGCGTTGAACTCCTGCGGGTGCAGTCTAGCACAGATACGCAGTATTTT
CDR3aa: CSVELLRVQSSTDTQYF

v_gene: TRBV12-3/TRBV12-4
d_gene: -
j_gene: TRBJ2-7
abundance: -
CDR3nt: TGTGCCAGCACCCTCGGCCGGACAGAGCAGTACTTC
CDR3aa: CASTLGRTEQYF

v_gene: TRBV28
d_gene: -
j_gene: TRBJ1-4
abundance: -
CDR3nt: TGTGCCAGCAGGAGCCGCGTCCTTAATGAAAAACTGTTTTTT
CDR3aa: CASRSRVLNEKLFF

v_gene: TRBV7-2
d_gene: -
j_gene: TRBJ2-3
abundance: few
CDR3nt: TGTGCCAGCAGCGAGAGGGTCACAGATACGCAGTATTTT
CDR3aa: CASSERVTDTQYF

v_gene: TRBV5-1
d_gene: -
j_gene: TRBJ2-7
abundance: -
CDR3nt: TGCGCCAGCAGCGTGGACCAACCCTACGAGCAGTACTTC
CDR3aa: CASSVDQPYEQYF

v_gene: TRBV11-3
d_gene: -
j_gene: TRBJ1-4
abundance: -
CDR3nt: TGTGCCAGCAGCCGCCTTTTGGGGGGGCGTGGAAAACTGTTTTTT
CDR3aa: CASSRLLGGRGKLFF

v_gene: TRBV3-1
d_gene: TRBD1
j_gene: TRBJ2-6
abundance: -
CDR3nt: TGTGCCAGCAGCCAATGGACAGGGGTTGGGGCCAACGTCCTGACTTTC
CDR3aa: CASSQWTGVGANVLTF

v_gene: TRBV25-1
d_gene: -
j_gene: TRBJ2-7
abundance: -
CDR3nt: TGTGCCAGCAGTGGGCCGGGACAAGGGCCCTACGAGCAGTACTTC
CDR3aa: CASSGPGQGPYEQYF

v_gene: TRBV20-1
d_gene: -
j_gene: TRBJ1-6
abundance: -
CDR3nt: TGCAGTGCCAGCCGGGACCAAAGCTCCTATAATTCACCCCTCCACTTT
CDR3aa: CSASRDQSSYNSPLHF

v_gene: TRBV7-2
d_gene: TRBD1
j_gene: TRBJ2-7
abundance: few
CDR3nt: TGTGCCAGCAGCTTATCGACAGGGCCCTACGAGCAGTACTTC
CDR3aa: CASSLSTGPYEQYF

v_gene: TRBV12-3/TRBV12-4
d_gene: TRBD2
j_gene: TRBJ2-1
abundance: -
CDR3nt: TGTGCCAGCAGTAAAGGCGGGAGAGGGGACAATGAGCAGTTCTTC
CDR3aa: CASSKGGRGDNEQFF

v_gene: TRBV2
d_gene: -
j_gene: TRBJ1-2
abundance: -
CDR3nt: TGTGCCAGCAGCACAGTTGGCGGGGGCTACACCTTC
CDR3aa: CASSTVGGGYTF

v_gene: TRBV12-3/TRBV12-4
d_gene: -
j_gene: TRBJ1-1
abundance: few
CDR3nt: TGTGCCAGCAGCCTGAGTCCTAGGGCTTTCTTT
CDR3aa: CASSLSPRAFF

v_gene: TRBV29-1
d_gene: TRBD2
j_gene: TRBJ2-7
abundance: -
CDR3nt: TGCAGCGTGGGGTCTAGCGGAGCCTACGAGCAGTACTTC
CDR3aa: CSVGSSGAYEQYF

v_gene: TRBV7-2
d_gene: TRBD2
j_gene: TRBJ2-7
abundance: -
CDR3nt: TGTGCCAGCAGCTTAGTGGCGGGAGGGGTGGTGTACGAGCAGTACTTC
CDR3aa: CASSLVAGGVVYEQYF

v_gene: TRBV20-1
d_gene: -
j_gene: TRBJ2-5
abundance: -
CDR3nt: TGCAGTGCGCGCCGCGTACCGGGAGAGATGTTGGAGACCCAGTACTTC
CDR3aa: CSARRVPGEMLETQYF

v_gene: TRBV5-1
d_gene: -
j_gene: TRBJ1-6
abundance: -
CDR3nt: TGCGCCAGCAGCTTGACGACAGTTTCACCCCTCCACTTT
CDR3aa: CASSLTTVSPLHF

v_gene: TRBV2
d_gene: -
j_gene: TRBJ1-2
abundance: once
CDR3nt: TGTGCCAGCAGTACCCGGGACACCTCCTTAGGCTACACCTTC
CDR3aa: CASSTRDTSLGYTF

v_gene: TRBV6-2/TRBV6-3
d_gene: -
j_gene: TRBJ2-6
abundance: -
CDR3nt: TGTGCCAGCAGTTACAGGATGGACCCTGGGGCCAACGTCCTGACTTTC
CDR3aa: CASSYRMDPGANVLTF

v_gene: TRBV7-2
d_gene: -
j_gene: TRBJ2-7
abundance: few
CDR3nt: TGTGCCAGCACCCCGGGGGTATTGCAGTACTTC
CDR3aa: CASTPGVLQYF

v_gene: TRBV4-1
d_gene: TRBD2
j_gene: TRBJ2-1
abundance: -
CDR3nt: TGCGTCAGCAGCCAAGAGGGGGGACTAGCGGGAACCTATGAGCAGTTCTTC
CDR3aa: CVSSQEGGLAGTYEQFF

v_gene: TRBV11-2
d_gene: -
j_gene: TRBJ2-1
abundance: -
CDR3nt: TGTGCCAGCAGCTTAGATCTCGGTCTCGACGGACCCAAGGGGAATGAGCAGTTCTTC
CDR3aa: CASSLDLGLDGPKGNEQFF

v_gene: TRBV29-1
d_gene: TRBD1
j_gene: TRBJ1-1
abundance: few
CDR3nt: TGCAGCGTTGTGACAGGGGGCGCGGTGAACACTGAAGCTTTCTTT
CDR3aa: CSVVTGGAVNTEAFF

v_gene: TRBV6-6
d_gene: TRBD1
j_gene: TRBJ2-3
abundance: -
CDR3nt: TGTGCCAGCAGTTACTCACCGGGGACAGGGATCAGATACGCGTATTTT
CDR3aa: CASSYSPGTGIRYAYF

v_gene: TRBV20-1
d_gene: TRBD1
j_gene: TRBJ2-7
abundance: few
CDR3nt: TGCAGTGCAAGGACAGGGTTCGGCGAGCAGTACTTC
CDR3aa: CSARTGFGEQYF

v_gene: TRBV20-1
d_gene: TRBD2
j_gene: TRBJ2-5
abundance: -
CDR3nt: TGCAGTGCTGGTAGCGGGCGAATGGGGGAGACCCAGTACTTC
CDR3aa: CSAGSGRMGETQYF

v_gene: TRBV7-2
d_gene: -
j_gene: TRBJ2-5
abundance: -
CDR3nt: TGTGCCAGCAGCAAAGGTCGGAGTAGGGGCCAAGAGACCCAGTACTTC
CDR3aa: CASSKGRSRGQETQYF

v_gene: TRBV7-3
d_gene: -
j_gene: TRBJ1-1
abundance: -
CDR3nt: TGTGCCAGCAGCTTACGCGATGAGACAGTGAACACTGAAGCTTTCTTT
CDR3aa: CASSLRDETVNTEAFF

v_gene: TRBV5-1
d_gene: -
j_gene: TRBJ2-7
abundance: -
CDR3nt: TGCGCCAGCAGCTGGGGGCAGGGGACGGAGTGCGAGCAGTACTTC
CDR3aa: CASSWGQGTECEQYF

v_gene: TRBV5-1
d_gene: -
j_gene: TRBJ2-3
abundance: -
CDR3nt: TGCACCAGCAGCTTGGAATCGATTCGTCCCACAGATACGCAGTATTTT
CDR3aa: CTSSLESIRPTDTQYF

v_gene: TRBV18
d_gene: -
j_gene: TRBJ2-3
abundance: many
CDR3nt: TGTGCCAGCAGTCCTAGGGCAGATACGCAGTATTTT
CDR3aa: CASSPRADTQYF